What follows is one T cell receptor (beta chain) and its context. This clonotype was seen only a few times. Its antigen is currently not known. No qualities accompany the bases; no much larger clone lies one base away. The sample belongs to a study of blood T cells in healthy people across ages (dated by TCRdb to between 2014 and 2017). Regarding the research as a whole: In model experiments, template switching captured about one uniquely barcoded TCR beta cDNA molecule for every two T cells. The study measured age-related changes in TCR beta repertoire diversity using deep sequencing normalized with unique cDNA molecular identifiers. Donors were grouped into four age groups: young (average approximately 15 years), middle-aged (approximately 41), aged (62) and long-lived (less than 85). To avoid experimental bias, donors of different ages were spread randomly across the sequencing lanes. Using the same blood draw, the study looked at two additional independent replicas of 1 million unique cDNA reads for two donors, one aged 18 to 30 and the other aged 80 or older. The research as a whole found: Total diversity estimates from one million sequenced T cells were considered lower bounds and underestimates. There was a strong correlation between observed TCR beta diversity and the percentage of naive T cells measured by flow cytometry. Because donor CMV infection status was unknown, age-related changes in expanded clonotypes were potentially confounded. As age increased, observed TCR beta diversity per million T cells dropped in a roughly linear way, and a significant reduction was already evident by age approximately 40. Because profiling used bulk unsorted PBMCs, naive and antigen-experienced compartments could not be compared conclusively. Compared with the aged group, the long-lived group had more naive CD4+ T cells, fewer expanded clones and increased TCR diversity, a pattern suggesting age selection.

The method was 5' RACE. The instrument given in TCRdb is Illumina HiSeq 2500. A second PCR of roughly 6 to 12 cycles was performed with a sample-barcoded 5' primer and a J-beta primer mix. A unique molecular identifier was introduced onto each TCR beta cDNA molecule by a template-switch 5' adaptor carrying 12 random nucleotides. Each sample yielded at least 2.5 million CDR3-containing paired-end reads. All of the RNA was converted into first-strand cDNA using the Mint cDNA synthesis kit, with a TRBC-specific oligonucleotide serving as the primer. After uracil-DNA glycosylase treatment, a first 18-cycle PCR used universal primers M1SS and BC2_uni_R on all cDNA. Regarding the original processing steps: For normalization, 1 million high-quality reads, each with a distinct molecular identifier, were randomly selected from each sample. Instead of being binned into consensus sequences, reads that shared molecular identifiers were thrown out. CDR3 identification, clonotype clustering and error correction used MiTCR with a Q25 quality threshold and the strictest error-elimination algorithm. A nonparametric unseen species model with Euler transformation was used to estimate lower-bound total TCR beta diversity. Using fastp at Q25 and MiXCR, TCRdb reprocessed the public reads and kept productive beta chains. Rows with one shared CDR3 protein collapse into an entry with the most common genes and DNA. These V and J calls originate from TCRdb's pipeline instead of the authors' own analysis. Counted in this sample were under 2,000,000 distinct CDR3 sequences; around 48% of them appeared once. Jointly, the top ten make up over 2% of the sample.

Systemically healthy Caucasian individuals from Russia, around 39 in total and aged about 6 to 95 years, were included as donors. Around 10 milliliters of peripheral blood were drawn from each donor into EDTA-treated Vacutainer tubes. Ficoll-Paque density-gradient centrifugation was used to isolate PBMCs, with at least 6.5 million per sample. Trizol reagent was used to extract total RNA from PBMCs, with at least 5 micrograms per sample. For every donor, an aliquot of PBMCs went through flow cytometry to measure the percentages of naive CD45RAhigh/CD27high T cells. CDR1 DFQATT and CDR2 SNEGSKA were looked up in the germline V gene (reference sequence). The junction carries 16 bases between V and J, which are trimmed by 6 bases and 3 bases respectively. Reading from cysteine to phenylalanine, the CDR3 counts 14 amino acids. The DNA shown is the 42-base CDR3, in frame from base 1.

Material for sequencing was blood. The rearranged chain carries TRBV20-1 and TRBJ2-3; the D region may be TRBD1 or TRBD2, each matching 6 bases equally. This clonotype originated in a woman between 35 and 50 years old in good health. The nucleotides are TGCAGTGCCAGCTACGGGGGCTGGACAGATACGCAGTATTTT. This translates into CSASYGGWTDTQYF.